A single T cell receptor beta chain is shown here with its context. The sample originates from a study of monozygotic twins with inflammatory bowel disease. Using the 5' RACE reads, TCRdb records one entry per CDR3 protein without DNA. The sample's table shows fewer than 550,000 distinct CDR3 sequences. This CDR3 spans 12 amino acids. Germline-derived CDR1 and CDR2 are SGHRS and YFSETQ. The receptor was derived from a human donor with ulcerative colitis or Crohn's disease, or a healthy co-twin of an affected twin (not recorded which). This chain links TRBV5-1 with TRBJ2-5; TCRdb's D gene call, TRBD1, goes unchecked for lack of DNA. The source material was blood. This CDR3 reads CASREPQGAQYF. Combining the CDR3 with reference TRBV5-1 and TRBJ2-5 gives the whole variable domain KAGVTQTPRYLIKTRGQQVTLSCSPISGHRSVSWYQQTPGQGLQFLFEYFSETQRNKGNFPGRFSGRQFSNSRSEMNVSTLELGDSALYLCASREPQGAQYFGPGTRLLVL.